This TCR beta chain was identified during a study of blood T cell repertoires in COVID-19. Profiled with immunoSEQ multiplex PCR; TCRdb holds only in-frame clones, not every one. The table includes about 350,000 clones, over 70% detected once. The CDR3 spans 13 residues. The germline CDR1 and CDR2 sequences are ENHRY and SYGVKD. J was trimmed by 2 bases and V by 4 bases; bases with no gene match: 2. Seattle participants joined during active infection and were tracked over time. Sequencing input: peripheral blood. V is TRBV10-3 and J is TRBJ2-7; 7 nucleotides line up with TRBD1. This sequence originates from a woman between 45 and 65 years old with COVID-19, enrolled during active disease. The CDR3 loop reads CAISVGQPYEQYF. The CDR3 nucleotides are TGTGCCATCAGTGTGGGACAGCCCTACGAGCAGTACTTC.